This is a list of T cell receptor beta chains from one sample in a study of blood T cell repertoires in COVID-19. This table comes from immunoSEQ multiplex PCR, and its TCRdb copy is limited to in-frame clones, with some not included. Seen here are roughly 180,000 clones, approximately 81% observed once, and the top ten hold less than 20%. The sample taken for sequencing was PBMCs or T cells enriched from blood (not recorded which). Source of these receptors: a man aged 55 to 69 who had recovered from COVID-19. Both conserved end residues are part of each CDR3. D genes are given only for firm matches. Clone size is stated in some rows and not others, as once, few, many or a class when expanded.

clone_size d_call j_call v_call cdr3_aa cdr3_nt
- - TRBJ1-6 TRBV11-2 CASSFGGSSPLHF TGTGCCAGCAGCTTCGGGGGGTCGTCACCCCTCCACTTT
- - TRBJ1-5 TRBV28 CASRPIPRDQPQHF TGTGCCAGCAGACCGATCCCCAGGGATCAGCCCCAGCATTTT
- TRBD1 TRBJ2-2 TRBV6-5 CASSRTGDTGELFF TGTGCCAGCAGCAGGACAGGGGACACCGGGGAGCTGTTTTTT
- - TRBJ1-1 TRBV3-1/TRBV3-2 CASSPGRGTEAFF TGTGCCAGCAGCCCTGGAAGGGGGACTGAAGCTTTCTTT
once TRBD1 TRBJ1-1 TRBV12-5 CASGLGGGPNTEAFF TGTGCTAGTGGTTTGGGAGGGGGCCCGAACACTGAAGCTTTCTTT
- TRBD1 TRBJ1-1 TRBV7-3 CASSRGSGTGDTEAFF TGTGCCAGCAGCCGGGGATCCGGGACAGGGGACACTGAAGCTTTCTTT
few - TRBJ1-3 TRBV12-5 CASGLGQGSSGNTIYF TGTGCTAGTGGTTTGGGCCAGGGGTCGTCTGGAAACACCATATATTTT
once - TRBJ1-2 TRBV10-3 CAISRQVGGGDGYTF TGTGCCATCAGCCGGCAGGTCGGGGGAGGTGATGGCTACACCTTC
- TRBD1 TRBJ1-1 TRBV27 CASSYRGQNTEAFF TGTGCCAGCAGTTACAGGGGTCAGAACACTGAAGCTTTCTTT
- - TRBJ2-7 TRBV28 CASSFRYEQYF TGTGCCAGCAGTTTCCGTTACGAGCAGTACTTC
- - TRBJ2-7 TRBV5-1 CASSLGGRASYEQYF TGCGCCAGCAGCTTAGGCGGGCGTGCCTCCTACGAGCAGTACTTC
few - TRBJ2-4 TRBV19 CASSLGGQTKNIQYF TGTGCCAGTAGCCTGGGGGGGCAGACGAAAAACATTCAGTACTTC
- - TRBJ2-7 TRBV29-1 CSVDPGSSDEQYF TGCAGCGTTGATCCTGGGAGTTCAGACGAGCAGTACTTC
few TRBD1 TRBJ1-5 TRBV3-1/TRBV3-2 CASSLQGDQPQHF TGTGCCAGCAGCCTACAGGGGGATCAGCCCCAGCATTTT
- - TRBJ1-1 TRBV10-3 CAISVTPQENTEAFF TGTGCCATCAGTGTAACCCCACAGGAGAACACTGAAGCTTTCTTT
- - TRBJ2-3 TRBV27 CASSLAGPLGDTQYF TGTGCCAGCAGTTTGGCAGGGCCATTGGGAGATACGCAGTATTTT
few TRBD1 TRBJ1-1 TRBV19 CASSIGQGRNTEAFF TGTGCCAGTAGTATTGGACAGGGCCGGAACACTGAAGCTTTCTTT
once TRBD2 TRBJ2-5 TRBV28 CASSKAGAQETQYF TGTGCCAGCAGTAAAGCGGGGGCCCAAGAGACCCAGTACTTC
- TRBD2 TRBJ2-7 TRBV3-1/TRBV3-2 CASSQALAGGYEQYF TGTGCCAGCAGCCAAGCACTAGCGGGGGGCTACGAGCAGTACTTC
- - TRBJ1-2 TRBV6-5 CASSYRGELYGYTF TGTGCCAGCAGTTACCGGGGGGAACTCTATGGCTACACCTTC
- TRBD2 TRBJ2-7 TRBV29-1 CSVSGPPAGGIADEQYF TGCAGCGTCTCCGGCCCCCCTGCGGGAGGAATAGCAGACGAGCAGTACTTC
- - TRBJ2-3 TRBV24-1 CATSDGNPGVPTDTQYF TGTGCCACCAGTGATGGTAACCCCGGGGTACCTACAGATACGCAGTATTTT
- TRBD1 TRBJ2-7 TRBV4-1 CASSHSPGQDSYEQYF TGCGCCAGCAGCCACAGCCCGGGACAGGATTCCTACGAGCAGTACTTC
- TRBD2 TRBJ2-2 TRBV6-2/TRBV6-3 CASSYSRLAGMNTGELFF TGTGCCAGCAGTTACTCGAGGCTAGCGGGGATGAACACCGGGGAGCTGTTTTTT
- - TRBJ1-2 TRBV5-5 CASSLGQLVGYGYTF TGTGCCAGCAGCTTGGGACAGCTGGTAGGCTATGGCTACACCTTC
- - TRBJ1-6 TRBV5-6 CASSLEINRDILSPLHF TGTGCCAGCAGCTTGGAAATTAACAGGGATATACTCTCACCCCTCCACTTT
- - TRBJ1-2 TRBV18 CASSPSRTEVGYTF TGTGCCAGCTCACCGTCCCGGACAGAGGTTGGCTACACCTTC
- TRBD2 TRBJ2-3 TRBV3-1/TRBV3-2 CASLAERTDTQYF TGTGCCAGTCTAGCGGAGCGCACAGATACGCAGTATTTT